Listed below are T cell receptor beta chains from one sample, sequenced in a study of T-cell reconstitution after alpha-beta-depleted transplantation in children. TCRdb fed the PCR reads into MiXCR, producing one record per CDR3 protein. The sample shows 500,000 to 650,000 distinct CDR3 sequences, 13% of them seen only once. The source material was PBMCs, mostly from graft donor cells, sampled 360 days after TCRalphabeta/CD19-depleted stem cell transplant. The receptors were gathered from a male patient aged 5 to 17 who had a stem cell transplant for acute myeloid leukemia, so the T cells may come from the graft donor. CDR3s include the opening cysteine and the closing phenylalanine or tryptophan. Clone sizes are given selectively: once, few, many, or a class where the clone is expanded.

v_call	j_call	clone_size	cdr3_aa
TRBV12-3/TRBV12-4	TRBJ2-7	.	CASRLDRGLYEQYF
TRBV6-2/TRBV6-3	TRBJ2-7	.	CASSKDSPYEQYF
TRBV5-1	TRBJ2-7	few	CASGPFGTGNYEQYF
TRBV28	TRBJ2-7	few	CASSSDRLSYEQYF
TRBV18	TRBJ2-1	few	CASSDRVYNEQFF
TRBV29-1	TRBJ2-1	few	CSVLAGEQFF
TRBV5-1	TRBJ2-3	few	CASGTTGTDTQYF
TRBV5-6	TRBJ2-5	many	CASSQEGLAVTQYF
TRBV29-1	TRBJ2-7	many	CSVDGGEGFYEQYF
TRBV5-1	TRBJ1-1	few	CASSLGTGAGEAFF
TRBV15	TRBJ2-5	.	CATSDWTGSYQETQYF
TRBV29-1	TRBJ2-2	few	CSVVDREQTGELFF
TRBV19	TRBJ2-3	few	CASSVAPLATASTDTQYF
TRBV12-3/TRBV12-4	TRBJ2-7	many	CASRKASGKLYEQYF
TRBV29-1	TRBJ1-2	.	CSAPGQGRNGYTF
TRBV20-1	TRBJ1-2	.	CSARTGGSYGYTF
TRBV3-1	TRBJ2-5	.	CASSQDPSGRPIQYF
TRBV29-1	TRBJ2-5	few	CSAEGLLQETQYF
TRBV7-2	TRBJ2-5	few	CASSSWDAGETQYF
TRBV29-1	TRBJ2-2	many	CSVEDGWAGLATGELFF
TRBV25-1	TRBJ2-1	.	CASTEWRGLYSYNEQFF
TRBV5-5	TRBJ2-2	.	CASALNTGELFF
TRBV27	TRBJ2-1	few	CASSLTRDPSYNEQFF
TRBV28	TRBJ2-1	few	CASILGLARNEQFF
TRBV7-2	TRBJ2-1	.	CASRPIASDRGNEQFF
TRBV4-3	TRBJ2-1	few	CASSSFTREQFF
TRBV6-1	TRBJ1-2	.	CASSAPGTGFYGYTF
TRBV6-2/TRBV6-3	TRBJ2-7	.	CASTGTPFKQYF
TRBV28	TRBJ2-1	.	CASSLRGLAERRDSYNEQFF
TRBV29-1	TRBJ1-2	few	CSVAGQPVNYGYTF
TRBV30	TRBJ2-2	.	CAWRAGQLTGELFF
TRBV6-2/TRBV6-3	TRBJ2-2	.	CASSYLTTPILGELFF
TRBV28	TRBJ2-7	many	CASSFGGVKFEQYF
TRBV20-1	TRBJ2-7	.	CSAEQTSRNSYEQYF
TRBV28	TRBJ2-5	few	CASSLGTSGEQETQYF
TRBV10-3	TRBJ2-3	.	CAISEFYGTSGTDTQYF
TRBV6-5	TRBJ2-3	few	CASSYDRGLDTQYF
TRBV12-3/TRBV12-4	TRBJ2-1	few	CASTGLAGDEQFF
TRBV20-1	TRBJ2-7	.	CSARNPTGSSYEQYF
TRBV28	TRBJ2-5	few	CASSFRAGLGETQYF
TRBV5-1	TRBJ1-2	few	CASSLDGAGIYGYTF
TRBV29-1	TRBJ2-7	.	CSVGGSIYEQYF
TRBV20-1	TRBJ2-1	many	CSARDFRLAGNEQFF
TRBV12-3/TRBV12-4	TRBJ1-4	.	CASSLRSATNEKLFF
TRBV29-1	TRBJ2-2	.	CSGKMGLAGTNTGELFF
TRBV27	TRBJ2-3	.	CASTKRVGGTDTQYF
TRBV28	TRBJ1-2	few	CASSFWTGQGNYGYTF
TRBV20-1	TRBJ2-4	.	CSAREAASGTKNIQYF
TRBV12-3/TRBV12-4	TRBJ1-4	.	CASRRGASGVNEKLFF
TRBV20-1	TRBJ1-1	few	CRPARGAYTEAFF
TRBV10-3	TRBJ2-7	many	CATQGGLFYEQYF
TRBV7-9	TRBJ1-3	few	CASSWDRGPKMTIYF
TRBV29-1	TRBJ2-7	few	CSVERQGGQYF
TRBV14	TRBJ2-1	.	CASSQDTSSRNDEQFF
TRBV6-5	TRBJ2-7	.	CASSYFVFSGTYEQYF
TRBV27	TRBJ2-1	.	CASSFSTGVGGNEQFF
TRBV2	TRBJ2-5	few	CASSEAGQAYQETQYF
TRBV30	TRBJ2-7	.	CAWSRSGGVYEQYF
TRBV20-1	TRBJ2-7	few	CSARVVNSYEQYF